In this sample, the clone carrying this T cell receptor (beta chain) turned up once. These data belong to a study of graft-versus-host responses after intestinal transplantation. Study findings and constraints: There were GvH clones found in recipient marrow, and some of them appeared first in ileum or blood.

Method: immunoSEQ multiplex PCR; TCRdb's copy keeps in-frame clones and lacks some. The sample has about 10,000 clones; 29% are singletons. This CDR3 has 19 amino acids. The ends were cut back, 1 base at V and 1 base at J, with 22 bases in the middle. Germline-derived CDR1 and CDR2 are MGHRA and YSYEKL. The authors seeded roughly 200,000 CFSE-labeled responder cells together with roughly 200,000 irradiated stimulator cells tagged with violet dye. The sample here was alloreactive CD8+ T cells from a mixed lymphocyte reaction culture, taken before intestinal transplant. The subset was: CFSE-low proliferating T cells sorted from approximately 6-day pre-transplant mixed lymphocyte reaction (GvH or HvG direction). This sequence was found in a human patient who received an intestinal transplant. The chain links TRBV4-1 to TRBJ1-1; TRBD1 is a possible D gene (5 bases). DNA of the CDR3: TGCGCCAGCAGCCAAGTCGGGCAGGGCCAGGCCGGTGGGAACACTGAAGCTTTCTTT. Translating gives CASSQVGQGQAGGNTEAFF.